The source of this TCR beta chain is a study of blood T cell repertoires in COVID-19. Study background: Some COVID-19 samples were acute and others convalescent; all came from the United States, Italy and Spain. PBMCs, B-cell-depleted T cells, or T cells provided the cDNA or gDNA that made up the material.

In the study's own analysis: Amplified reference gene primers provided the basis for estimating nucleated cell counts. Sequenced by immunoSEQ multiplex PCR; TCRdb stores in-frame clones only, minus some. V, J and clone size reflect that table, while D and trimming were determined from the DNA. The table includes some 86,000 clones, approximately 80% detected once. The CDR3 has 17 residues. Germline V gene data show CDR1 as LGHDT and CDR2 as YNNKEL (reference sequence). V lost 0 bases and J lost 5; bases outside the gene matches: 10. The chain joins TRBV3-1 (or the pseudogene TRBV3-2) to TRBJ2-3, with 8 bases fitting TRBD2. The sequenced sample was peripheral blood. The sequence derives from a woman over 75 with active or convalescent COVID-19. CDR3 loop: CASSQESSGSSVDTQYF. The CDR3, as DNA: TGTGCCAGCAGCCAAGAATCAAGCGGGAGTAGCGTAGATACGCAGTATTTT.